These 17 T cell receptor beta chains were sequenced from one sample in a study of early T cells in non-severe SARS-CoV-2 infection. A single record per CDR3 protein comes from TCRdb applying MiXCR to the 5' RACE reads. The sample contains nearly 95,000 distinct CDR3 sequences, about 15% of which appear only once. Sample: whole blood, taken at baseline. All receptors come from an adult who was a healthcare worker with PCR-confirmed SARS-CoV-2 infection or an uninfected control (not recorded which).

Remarks on this clonotype: The conserved phenylalanine or tryptophan is not found at the CDR3 terminus, so this likely reflects a read error. CDR3 DNA: TGTGCCAGCGGCCGGGACCGGGGACCCCCAGATACGCAGTATTTG. Amino acid sequence: CASGRDRGPPDTQYL. The chain joins TRBV6-1 to TRBJ2-3; either TRBD1 or TRBD2 may fit D (5 bases each). V was cut by 8 bases and J by 4 bases, with 19 bases left in between. The CDR3 contains 15 residues. CDR1 MNHNS and CDR2 SASEGT come from the germline V gene.

The table lists this clonotype with a few counts. This chain uses TRBV28 with TRBJ2-5, with D possibly matching TRBD1 (6 bases). The CDR3 extends over 14 amino acids. From germline, CDR1 is MDHEN and CDR2 SYDVKM. V was trimmed by 1 base and J by 2 bases, leaving 8 bases between them. CDR3 DNA: TGTGCCAGCAGTTTATCACAGGGACAAGAGACCCAGTACTTC. It encodes CASSLSQGQETQYF.

The rearrangement uses TRBV20-1 and TRBJ2-3, with D possibly matching TRBD2 (6 bases). Germline V CDR1 and CDR2: DFQATT, SNEGSKA (reference sequence). This CDR3 is built from 16 residues. Trimming left V 0 bases short and J 4 bases short, with 17 bases between. The CDR3 DNA sequence: TGCAGTGCTAGAGATAGGGACGGAGGGGACGCAGATACGCAGTATTTT. This translates into CSARDRDGGDADTQYF.

This rearrangement joins TRBV5-1 to TRBJ2-7; 9 positions agree with TRBD1. V lost 0 bases to trimming and J lost 4 bases; unmatched junction nucleotides: 5. Germline values: CDR1 SGHRS, CDR2 YFSETQ. CDR3 size: 15 residues. The CDR3 sequence is CASSLAPGTGYEQYF. In nucleotides, the CDR3 is TGCGCCAGCAGCTTGGCCCCCGGGACAGGGTACGAGCAGTACTTC. Full variable domain (rest looked up from reference TRBV5-1 and TRBJ2-7): KAGVTQTPRYLIKTRGQQVTLSCSPISGHRSVSWYQQTPGQGLQFLFEYFSETQRNKGNFPGRFSGRQFSNSRSEMNVSTLELGDSALYLCASSLAPGTGYEQYFGPGTRLTVT.

This rearrangement joins TRBV7-9 to TRBJ1-5; 9 nucleotides agree with TRBD1. Trimming removed 1 base from V and 4 bases from J; junction bases left unmatched: 2. This CDR3 spans 15 amino acids. Germline CDR1 reads SEHNR; CDR2 reads FQNEAQ (reference sequence). CDR3 in amino acids: CASSLGTGANQPQHF. CDR3 DNA: TGTGCCAGCAGCTTAGGGACAGGGGCAAATCAGCCCCAGCATTTT.

The table lists this clonotype with a few counts. The chain carries TRBV6-6 and TRBJ1-4; tentative D call: TRBD1 (5 bases). V was pared by 4 bases and J by 8 bases, with 11 bases between. CDR3 size: 13 residues. The germline V gene encodes CDR1 MNHNY and CDR2 SVGAGI (reference sequence). The CDR3 spells CASSLSGWEKLFF. The CDR3 nucleotides are TGTGCCAGCAGTTTATCAGGGTGGGAAAAACTGTTTTTT.

This clonotype has more than one count but fewer than ten. The J gene is TRBJ2-7, the V gene TRBV6-2 or TRBV6-3, with 8 bases matching TRBD2. The V and J ends lost 9 bases and 7 bases, in that order; junction bases with no gene match: 8. CDR3 length equals 12 residues. The V gene's germline CDR1 is MNHEY and CDR2 SVGEGT. The CDR3 loop reads CASCQREREQYF. CDR3 DNA sequence: TGTGCCAGTTGTCAGCGGGAGAGAGAGCAGTACTTC.

Worth noting for this clonotype: One junction end disagrees with the germline gene, perhaps due to a read error. The CDR3 DNA reads TGTGCCAGCCGTGACTATAATTCACCCCTCCACTTT. It is translated as CASRDYNSPLHF. This chain links TRBV2 with TRBJ1-6; D remains unclear. CDR1 and CDR2 from the germline V gene are SNHLY and FYNNEI. This CDR3 contains 12 residues.

This clonotype came up a few times. The chain carries TRBV9 and TRBJ2-7; tentative D call: TRBD1 (5 bases). The CDR3 sequence is 15 residues long. Germline V lookup: CDR1 SGDLS, CDR2 YYNGEE. Trimming removed 4 bases from V and 12 bases from J, with 26 bases in between. Here the CDR3 reads CASSLLQERLVLPYF. The DNA of the CDR3 is TGTGCCAGCAGCCTCCTACAGGAAAGACTTGTGCTGCCGTACTTC.

This clonotype was seen repeatedly, ten times or more. This chain links TRBV28 with TRBJ1-5, with D perhaps TRBD1 (6 bases). Trimming shortened V by 7 bases and J by 6 bases, and 22 bases separated the two germline ends. The CDR3 runs to 16 residues. Per the germline V gene, CDR1 is MDHEN and CDR2 is SYDVKM. Here the CDR3 reads CASTPRRTGSRQPQHF. CDR3 sequence (DNA): TGTGCCAGCACCCCTCGGCGCACAGGGTCCCGTCAGCCCCAGCATTTT.

This chain uses TRBV6-5 with TRBJ1-2, with TRBD1 matching 7 bases. Germline V CDR1 and CDR2: MNHEY, SVGAGI. The CDR3 sequence is 15 residues long. J lost 2 bases, V lost 6 bases, and 9 bases had no gene match. The CDR3 region has the DNA TGTGCCAGCAGAGACCCCTTGACAGGGAACTATGGCTACACCTTC. Encoded protein: CASRDPLTGNYGYTF.

A few counts support this clonotype. This sequence joins TRBV4-3 and TRBJ2-1; 10 bases fit TRBD1. Germline V CDR1 and CDR2: LGHNA, YSLEER. The V segment lost 3 bases and the J segment 9 bases; nucleotides outside the gene matches: 11. CDR3 length: 16 residues. CDR3 nucleotide sequence: TGCGCCAGCAGCCAGCGATCCGGGACAGGGGTGGGTGAGCAGTTCTTC. Amino acid sequence: CASSQRSGTGVGEQFF.

This clonotype was counted only a few times. The chain is built from TRBV28 and TRBJ2-2, with D possibly being TRBD1 or TRBD2 (5 bases each). CDR1 and CDR2 (germline): MDHEN, SYDVKM. The CDR3 is made up of 16 amino acids. Trimming stripped 3 bases from V and 3 bases from J, with 14 bases between. The CDR3 reads CASSLLSGTYTGELFF. The CDR3 nucleotides are TGTGCCAGCAGTTTGCTCTCCGGGACCTACACCGGGGAGCTGTTTTTT.

A few counts support this clonotype. The chain links TRBV11-3 to TRBJ2-6; D may match TRBD1 or TRBD2 (6 bases each). Deletions cut 10 bases from V and 1 base from J, with 20 bases between. The germline CDR1 and CDR2 sequences are SGHNT and YENEEA. The CDR3 has 17 residues. DNA for the CDR3: TGTGCCACCCCGATGGGGGGCGTTTATTCTGGGGCCAACGTCCTGACTTTC. It codes for CATPMGGVYSGANVLTF.

This clonotype was found a few times. V is TRBV7-9 and J is TRBJ2-1; 10 positions match TRBD2. The CDR3 loop spans 13 amino acids. Trimming removed 5 bases from V and 5 bases from J; junction bases left unmatched: 0. Looked up from germline, CDR1 is SEHNR and CDR2 is FQNEAQ (reference sequence). The CDR3 DNA sequence: TGTGCCAGCAGCGGACTAGCGGACAATGAGCAGTTCTTC. Translating it yields CASSGLADNEQFF.

The table lists this clonotype with a few counts. The gene calls are TRBV5-1 and TRBJ2-1; weak D call: TRBD1 (5 bases). The ends were cut back, 4 bases at V and 5 bases at J, with 22 bases in the middle. Germline loops: CDR1 SGHRS, CDR2 YFSETQ. The CDR3 covers 17 residues. CDR3 coding DNA: TGCGCCAGCAGCCCAGCCCTCAGTGCTAGACAGCACAATGAGCAGTTCTTC. Protein product: CASSPALSARQHNEQFF.

The V call is TRBV20-1, the J call TRBJ2-7; D perhaps matches TRBD2 (6 bases). The CDR3 has 13 amino acids. Germline CDR1 is DFQATT and CDR2 is SNEGSKA (reference sequence). Trimming left V 4 bases short and J 2 bases short, with 12 bases between. This CDR3 is CSATGTDTYEQYF. The CDR3 DNA is TGCAGTGCTACCGGGACTGATACCTACGAGCAGTACTTC.